The 16 T cell receptor beta chains presented below share a single source sample, sequenced in a study of T-cell reconstitution after alpha-beta-depleted transplantation in children. Unique molecular identifiers were incorporated into the prepared TCRbeta library. TCRdb ran MiXCR on the PCR reads and lists one entry per CDR3 protein. The repertoire holds 450,000 to 500,000 distinct CDR3 sequences, with under 15% as singletons. The specimen was PBMCs from the stem cell graft donor, collected from the stem cell graft. These receptors were taken from a human donor who donated a stem cell graft to a child with combined immunodeficiency.

This clonotype was seen at least ten times. The genes are TRBV29-1 and TRBJ2-1; 8 nucleotides agree with TRBD1. This CDR3 is 14 amino acids long. The germline V gene has CDR1 SQVTM and CDR2 ANQGSEA. With V trimmed by 7 bases and J by 7 bases, 12 bases remained unmatched. The chain's CDR3 is CSAASLDRANEQFF. DNA for the CDR3: TGCAGCGCAGCCTCCCTGGACAGGGCAAATGAGCAGTTCTTC.

This chain links TRBV12-3 or TRBV12-4 with TRBJ2-3; 7 bases align to TRBD1. The CDR3 is 15 residues long. V lost 8 bases to trimming and J lost 0 bases; unmatched junction nucleotides: 8. The CDR3 region is CASSYRDRSTDTQYF. In nucleotides, the CDR3 is TGTGCCAGCTCCTACCGGGACAGAAGCACAGATACGCAGTATTTT.

The rearrangement joins TRBV6-6 to TRBJ1-1, with 8 bases identical to TRBD1. The CDR3 has 12 residues. Germline loops: CDR1 MNHNY, CDR2 SVGAGI (reference sequence). Trimming at V came to 5 bases and at J to 8 bases, leaving 4 bases not matched to a gene. CDR3 sequence: CASSIGQGEAFF. CDR3 bases: TGTGCCAGCAGTATTGGACAGGGAGAAGCTTTCTTT.

The chain uses TRBV18 and TRBJ1-4; no reliable D call. The CDR3 consists of 13 residues. V gave up 8 bases and J gave up 1 base, with 8 bases separating them. Germline V gene lookup returns CDR1 KGHSH and CDR2 LQKENI. DNA for the CDR3: TGTGCCAGCCGTGTGGGAACTAATGAAAAACTGTTTTTT. Protein: CASRVGTNEKLFF. The whole variable domain, remainder taken from reference TRBV18 and TRBJ1-4, is NAGVMQNPRHLVRRRGQEARLRCSPMKGHSHVYWYRQLPEEGLKFMVYLQKENIIDESGMPKERFSAEFPKEGPSILRIQQVVRGDSAAYFCASRVGTNEKLFFGSGTQLSVL.

This chain joins TRBV18 and TRBJ2-2; D is uncertain. There are 16 residues in the CDR3. CDR1 is KGHSH, CDR2 LQKENI, per germline. The germline V and J ends were trimmed by 1 base and 2 bases, with 11 bases remaining between them. The CDR3 loop is CASSPQRLANTGELFF. CDR3 in DNA: TGTGCCAGCTCACCACAGAGACTGGCTAACACCGGGGAGCTGTTTTTT.

This clonotype was detected ten times or more. The chain couples TRBV4-1 to TRBJ2-7; no clear D gene. In germline, CDR1 is MGHRA, CDR2 YSYEKL. Trimming shortened V by 5 bases and J by 0 bases, and 20 bases separated the two germline ends. The CDR3 loop spans 17 amino acids. Here the CDR3 reads CASSAYFRLMGSYEQYF. The CDR3 DNA sequence: TGCGCCAGCAGCGCTTACTTTCGGCTCATGGGCTCCTACGAGCAGTACTTC.

To note about this clonotype: Given a much more abundant clone one base away, this may be a read error. The rearrangement links TRBV7-2 to TRBJ2-1; D is possibly TRBD2 (6 bases). V was clipped by 5 bases and J by 7 bases, with 18 bases between them. This CDR3 region has 15 residues. Per the germline V gene, CDR1 is SGHTA and CDR2 is FQGNSA. Written as DNA, the CDR3 is TGTGCCAGCAGCCTCGGAGGGGTGATGAAAAATGAGCAGTTCTTC. Protein sequence: CASSLGGVMKNEQFF.

This clonotype was detected ten times or more. J is TRBJ2-3 and V is TRBV12-3 or TRBV12-4; D gene unclear. V shed 7 bases and J shed 4 bases, with 9 bases lying between them. The CDR3 runs to 12 residues. The CDR3 sequence is CASNSGADTQYF. CDR3 nucleotide sequence: TGTGCCAGCAATTCCGGCGCAGATACGCAGTATTTT.

This clonotype was detected ten times or more. The chain combines TRBV12-3 or TRBV12-4 with TRBJ2-1; no definite D call. This CDR3 comprises 15 residues. V was cut by 8 bases and J by 5 bases, with 19 bases left in between. The CDR3 DNA follows: TGTGCCAGCTCCCGGGCCCCAACTAACAACAATGAGCAGTTCTTC. Its translation: CASSRAPTNNNEQFF.

This clonotype showed up just a few times. The chain joins TRBV24-1 to TRBJ2-2; the match to TRBD2 covers 8 bases. The CDR3 is 17 residues long. Germline V gene data show CDR1 as KGHDR and CDR2 as SFDVKD. Trimming removed 5 bases from V and 0 bases from J; junction bases left unmatched: 7. The CDR3 region is CATSGIPGLANTGELFF. The DNA of the CDR3 is TGTGCCACCAGTGGCATCCCGGGACTAGCGAACACCGGGGAGCTGTTTTTT.

This clonotype was seen ten or more times. The V and J genes are TRBV9 and TRBJ1-2; a possible D gene is TRBD1 (6 bases). From germline, CDR1 is SGDLS and CDR2 YYNGEE. CDR3 length equals 15 residues. Trimming took off 4 bases at V and 8 bases at J, with 21 bases between the two ends. The CDR3 region is CASSSENRVFLGYTF. DNA of the CDR3: TGTGCCAGCAGCTCGGAAAACAGGGTTTTTCTCGGCTACACCTTC.

The V gene is TRBV7-9, the J gene TRBJ2-3; D remains unclear. Germline CDR1 reads SEHNR; CDR2 reads FQNEAQ (reference sequence). CDR3 length equals 13 residues. V shed 6 bases and J shed 4 bases, with 11 bases lying between them. The CDR3 loop is CASRSPGPDTQYF. CDR3 nucleotides: TGTGCCAGCAGGTCTCCCGGCCCAGATACGCAGTATTTT. Looking up the rest from reference TRBV7-9 and TRBJ2-3 gives the full variable domain: DTGVSQNPRHKITKRGQNVTFRCDPISEHNRLYWYRQTLGQGPEFLTYFQNEAQLEKSRLLSDRFSAERPKGSFSTLEIQRTEQGDSAMYLCASRSPGPDTQYFGPGTRLTVL.

The sample holds many counts of this clonotype. The rearrangement uses TRBV28 and TRBJ2-5, with D uncertain. This CDR3 spans 13 amino acids. CDR1 MDHEN and CDR2 SYDVKM come from the germline V gene. V was pared by 1 base and J by 3 bases, with 6 bases between. The CDR3 nucleotides are TGTGCCAGCAGTTTATACAACAAAGAGACCCAGTACTTC. Amino acids: CASSLYNKETQYF.

This clonotype was detected a few times. This chain uses TRBV12-3 or TRBV12-4 with TRBJ2-5; either TRBD1 or TRBD2 may fit D (6 bases each). The CDR3 sequence is 14 residues long. V was clipped by 5 bases and J by 5 bases, with 15 bases between them. CDR3 nucleotide sequence: TGTGCCAGCAGTCAGACGGGGGCGGGGGAGACCCAGTACTTC. Translating gives CASSQTGAGETQYF.

This clonotype has more than one count but fewer than ten. V usage is TRBV29-1 and J usage is TRBJ2-3, with a possible D match to TRBD2 (5 bases). Between the trimmed V and J ends, which lost 6 bases and 3 bases, there was a span of 13 bases. The CDR3 consists of 13 residues. CDR1 SQVTM and CDR2 ANQGSEA come from the germline V gene. CDR3 nucleotide sequence: TGCAGCGTGGGAGTCTTGTTAACAGATACGCAGTATTTT. This encodes CSVGVLLTDTQYF.

This clonotype was found a few times. V usage is TRBV7-9 and J usage is TRBJ1-5; TRBD1 is a possible D gene (6 bases). Per the germline V gene, CDR1 is SEHNR and CDR2 is FQNEAQ (reference sequence). Between the trimmed V and J ends, which lost 11 bases and 6 bases, there was a span of 14 bases. The CDR3 covers 12 residues. The CDR3, as DNA: TGTGCCTCCAGTCGGGACATTCAGCCCCAGCATTTT. Amino acids: CASSRDIQPQHF. The variable domain in full, with the rest retrieved from reference TRBV7-9 and TRBJ1-5, is DTGVSQNPRHKITKRGQNVTFRCDPISEHNRLYWYRQTLGQGPEFLTYFQNEAQLEKSRLLSDRFSAERPKGSFSTLEIQRTEQGDSAMYLCASSRDIQPQHFGDGTRLSIL.